This note documents a single TCR beta chain sequence. The antigen is undetermined. This sample is part of a study of CD8 T cell repertoires and HIV-1 epitope variants. Study information: A roughly ten-day culture received IL-2, IL-7 and IL-15 on days 3 and 7. Separate from the cultures, 1M uncultured T cells served as baseline.

This CDR3 spans 13 amino acids. Per germline, CDR1 PRHDT and CDR2 FYEKMQ (reference sequence). Between the trimmed V and J ends, which lost 4 bases and 5 bases, there was a span of 9 bases. Repertoires were generated with immunoSEQ multiplex PCR, while TCRdb's copy carries only in-frame clones and drops some. The data hold some 5,000 clones, with under 75% observed a single time. Sequenced material: cultured CD8+ T cells derived from PBMCs. This rearrangement joins TRBV13 to TRBJ2-1; D is possibly TRBD1 (6 bases). This receptor was identified in a male donor with HIV. DNA of the CDR3: TGTGCCAGCAGCTCTACAGGGAACAATGAGCAGTTCTTC. It specifies CASSSTGNNEQFF.